The 20 T cell receptor beta chains below all came from one sample that was sequenced in a study of blood T cell repertoires in COVID-19. Profiling relied on immunoSEQ multiplex PCR, and the TCRdb table lists in-frame clones only, not all of them. This sample has around 100,000 clones; 70% to 80% occur once, and the top ten carry 9.5% to 10%. Sequencing was done on a sample of peripheral blood. The receptors shown here come from a man aged 55 to 70 with active or convalescent COVID-19.

The V and J genes are TRBV28 and TRBJ1-4; 10 positions match TRBD1. CDR3 size: 14 residues. CDR1 and CDR2 (germline): MDHEN, SYDVKM. Germline trimming cut 4 bases from V and 6 bases from J; bases unmatched to any gene: 2. The CDR3 reads CASSWTGGDEKLFF. DNA of the CDR3: TGTGCCAGCAGTTGGACAGGGGGGGATGAAAAACTGTTTTTT.

The chain combines TRBV9 with TRBJ2-1; the D gene is possibly TRBD2 (6 bases). V was pared by 3 bases and J by 0 bases, with 10 bases between. The germline gives CDR1 SGDLS, CDR2 YYNGEE. This CDR3 is built from 15 residues. Here the CDR3 reads CASSATRSSYNEQFF. CDR3 sequence (DNA): TGTGCCAGCAGCGCGACTAGGAGCTCCTACAATGAGCAGTTCTTC. The variable domain in full, completed from reference TRBV9 and TRBJ2-1, reads DSGVTQTPKHLITATGQRVTLRCSPRSGDLSVYWYQQSLDQGLQFLIQYYNGEERAKGNILERFSAQQFPDLHSELNLSSLELGDSALYFCASSATRSSYNEQFFGPGTRLTVL.

The CDR3 bases are TGTGCCAGCAGTTACTCGCCCGGACAGTACACTGAAGCTTTCTTT. Protein product: CASSYSPGQYTEAFF. V and J are TRBV6-2 or TRBV6-3 and TRBJ1-1, with a tentative D call TRBD1 (6 bases). CDR3 length equals 15 residues. Germline V gene data show CDR1 as MNHEY and CDR2 as SVGEGT. Between the trimmed V and J ends, which lost 0 bases and 3 bases, there was a span of 11 bases.

The chain employs TRBV18 and TRBJ1-5; perhaps TRBD1 as D (5 bases). Between the trimmed V and J ends, which lost 6 bases and 1 base, there was a span of 16 bases. CDR3 size: 16 residues. Looked up from germline, CDR1 is KGHSH and CDR2 is LQKENI. The CDR3 reads CASSLTRGESNQPQHF. The CDR3 nucleotides read TGTGCCAGCTCTCTTACCCGGGGGGAAAGCAATCAGCCCCAGCATTTT.

The chain is built from TRBV10-1 and TRBJ1-2; 7 bases line up with TRBD1. The J segment lost 3 bases and the V segment lost 2 bases, leaving 12 bases of the junction unmatched. This CDR3 has 17 residues. Germline-derived CDR1 and CDR2 are WNHNN and SYGVQD (reference sequence). CDR3 region: CASSETGESNADYGYTF. The CDR3 DNA is TGCGCCAGCAGTGAGACAGGGGAATCGAATGCTGACTATGGCTACACCTTC.

The chain employs TRBV9 and TRBJ2-3; D is perhaps TRBD2 (6 bases). Germline V gene sequence: CDR1 SGDLS, CDR2 YYNGEE. Trimming pared 3 bases from V and 1 base from J, leaving 9 bases between. The CDR3 spans 14 residues. This chain's CDR3 is CASSASGRTDTQYF. In DNA form, the CDR3 reads TGTGCCAGCAGCGCCAGCGGGCGCACAGATACGCAGTATTTT.

The rearrangement links TRBV24-1 to TRBJ2-3, with D hard to call. This CDR3 is built from 11 residues. The germline V gene has CDR1 KGHDR and CDR2 SFDVKD. Trimming pared 7 bases from V and 6 bases from J, leaving 7 bases between. CDR3 in amino acids: CATSLRDTQYF. CDR3 coding DNA: TGTGCCACCAGCCTCAGGGATACGCAGTATTTT.

The chain employs TRBV7-2 and TRBJ2-7, with 8 bases matching TRBD2. The CDR3 spans 15 residues. From germline, CDR1 is SGHTA and CDR2 FQGNSA. Germline trimming cut 3 bases from V and 2 bases from J; bases unmatched to any gene: 6. For the CDR3, the DNA is TGTGCCAGCAGCTTGCGGGGGGAGCTCACCTACGAGCAGTACGTC. Its translation: CASSLRGELTYEQYV.

This chain uses TRBV11-2 with TRBJ1-2; the match to TRBD1 covers 8 bases. V lost 4 bases, J lost 3 bases, and 4 bases stayed unmatched. The CDR3 sequence is 14 residues long. Germline V gives CDR1 SGHAT, CDR2 FQNNGV. CDR3 DNA sequence: TGTGCCAGCAGCTCAGGGGGCGTAGACTATGGCTACACCTTC. As protein: CASSSGGVDYGYTF. Combining the CDR3 with reference TRBV11-2 and TRBJ1-2 gives the whole variable domain EAGVAQSPRYKIIEKRQSVAFWCNPISGHATLYWYQQILGQGPKLLIQFQNNGVVDDSQLPKDRFSAERLKGVDSTLKIQPAKLEDSAVYLCASSSGGVDYGYTFGSGTRLTVV.

The chain recombines TRBV18 with TRBJ1-6; D is unresolved. The CDR3 extends over 13 amino acids. Between the trimmed V and J ends, which lost 5 bases and 7 bases, there was a span of 9 bases. Germline CDR1 KGHSH, CDR2 LQKENI. CDR3 in amino acids: CASSEAVNSPLHF. The CDR3 nucleotides read TGTGCCAGCTCAGAGGCAGTAAATTCACCCCTCCACTTT. Full variable domain (rest looked up from reference TRBV18 and TRBJ1-6): NAGVMQNPRHLVRRRGQEARLRCSPMKGHSHVYWYRQLPEEGLKFMVYLQKENIIDESGMPKERFSAEFPKEGPSILRIQQVVRGDSAAYFCASSEAVNSPLHFGNGTRLTVT.

V is TRBV7-9 and J is TRBJ1-6, with D unclear. With 5 bases removed from V and 7 bases from J, the gap between germline ends came to 12 bases. Germline V lookup: CDR1 SEHNR, CDR2 FQNEAQ (reference sequence). CDR3 length: 14 amino acids. The DNA of the CDR3 is TGTGCCAGCAGCCCCAGGACGGGAAATTCACCCCTCCACTTT. Encoded protein: CASSPRTGNSPLHF.

This sequence joins TRBV9 and TRBJ1-2, with D perhaps TRBD1 (5 bases). V lost 0 bases, J lost 3 bases, and 12 bases lay in between. The CDR3 loop spans 15 amino acids. Germline CDR1 reads SGDLS; CDR2 reads YYNGEE. CDR3 nucleotides: TGTGCCAGCAGCGTAGTTTCAGGGCTCGACTATGGCTACACCTTC. Translating gives CASSVVSGLDYGYTF.

This clone turned up a few times. The chain combines TRBV12-2 with TRBJ2-2; TRBD1 was called by the table and not checked on the DNA. TRBV12-2 is labeled a pseudogene. There are 17 residues in the CDR3. This chain's CDR3 is CASRSTPGQGVPGELFF. CDR3 bases: TGTGCAAGTCGCTCCACCCCGGGACAGGGAGTCCCCGGGGAGCTGTTTTTT.

The V and J genes are TRBV7-2 and TRBJ1-1; 7 bases match TRBD1. CDR3 length: 16 amino acids. Trimming took 2 bases from V and 1 from J; bases not matched to a gene: 7. Germline lookup yields CDR1 SGHTA and CDR2 FQGNSA. CDR3 amino acids: CASSLRRGQPNTEAFF. CDR3 nucleotides: TGTGCCAGCAGCTTACGCCGGGGACAGCCGAACACTGAAGCTTTCTTT. Complete variable domain (other parts from reference TRBV7-2 and TRBJ1-1): GAGVSQSPSNKVTEKGKDVELRCDPISGHTALYWYRQSLGQGLEFLIYFQGNSAPDKSGLPSDRFSAERTGGSVSTLTIQRTQQEDSAVYLCASSLRRGQPNTEAFFGQGTRLTVV.

The gene calls are TRBV19 and TRBJ1-2, with D perhaps matching TRBD1 (5 bases). Germline V gives CDR1 LNHDA, CDR2 SQIVND (reference sequence). CDR3 length: 14 residues. V lost 3 bases and J 1 base, leaving 9 bases between the germline ends. The CDR3 nucleotides read TGTGCCAGTAGTATCGGACACGATAACTATGGCTACACCTTC. Translated: CASSIGHDNYGYTF.

The genes are TRBV7-3 and TRBJ1-2, with 7 positions matching TRBD1. Trimming cost V 5 bases and J 2 bases; bases outside gene matches: 8. This CDR3 contains 15 residues. CDR1 is SGHTA, CDR2 FQGTGA, per germline. The CDR3 DNA reads as TGTGCCAGCAGCCCGTATATGACAGGGAACTATGGCTACACCTTC. It is translated as CASSPYMTGNYGYTF.

The chain links TRBV13 to TRBJ1-2; D ambiguous. Trimming shortened V by 8 bases and J by 7 bases, and 11 bases separated the two germline ends. Per the germline V gene, CDR1 is PRHDT and CDR2 is FYEKMQ (reference sequence). This CDR3 contains 11 residues. CDR3 loop: CASGVTRGYTF. In nucleotides, the CDR3 is TGTGCCAGCGGTGTTACTCGTGGCTACACCTTC.

The chain is built from TRBV9 and TRBJ1-2; a weak D match, TRBD1 (6 bases). This CDR3 has 16 amino acids. The V end was cut by 3 bases, the J end by 4 bases, with 19 bases between. Germline CDR1 and CDR2: SGDLS and YYNGEE. This CDR3 is CASSAPQRGISYGYTF. The CDR3 DNA reads as TGTGCCAGCAGCGCCCCCCAGAGGGGGATATCCTATGGCTACACCTTC.

The rearrangement uses TRBV6-5 and TRBJ2-7; TRBD2 aligns across 9 bases. The germline gives CDR1 MNHEY, CDR2 SVGAGI. The CDR3 loop spans 14 amino acids. The V gene end was trimmed by 8 bases and the J gene end by 6 bases; junction bases not matched to a gene: 11. The CDR3 here is CASGRSGRISEQYF. DNA for the CDR3: TGTGCCAGCGGGCGGAGCGGGAGGATATCCGAGCAGTACTTC.

This clone has more than one count but fewer than ten. J is TRBJ2-2 and V is TRBV5-1, with TRBD2 identical over 9 bases. CDR1 is SGHRS, CDR2 YFSETQ, per germline. The CDR3 has 18 amino acids. Unmatched junction bases numbered 12, after V lost 4 bases and J lost 2 bases. The CDR3 DNA is TGCGCCAGCAGCCCCTCACTAGCGGGTGGGGGAAACACCGGGGAGCTGTTTTTT. Its protein product is CASSPSLAGGGNTGELFF.